What follows are 28 T cell receptor beta chains derived from one specimen sequenced in a study of Graves' ophthalmopathy and Graves' hyperthyroidism. RNA transcripts provided the template for amplifying TCR beta CDR3 regions. Investigators did first-round RT-PCR with HTBI primers, then second-round multiplex PCR. TCRdb recomputed calls from the multiplex PCR reads with MiXCR, one row per CDR3 protein. The sample comprises about 420,000 distinct CDR3 sequences, roughly 20% of which are singletons, and approximately 3% rests with the top ten. The sequencing sample was made of peripheral blood. The receptors shown here come from a woman in her late teens or twenties with stable Graves' hyperthyroidism.

This clonotype was recorded at least ten times. The rearrangement uses TRBV5-1 and TRBJ1-1; D is unclear. CDR3 length equals 14 residues. Per the germline V gene, CDR1 is SGHRS and CDR2 is YFSETQ. V lost 1 base and J 2 bases, leaving 9 bases between the germline ends. The CDR3 bases are TGCGCCAGCAGCTTGACAGACCGAAACACTGAAGCTTTCTTT. Amino acids: CASSLTDRNTEAFF.

This clonotype appeared many times. The chain links TRBV7-9 to TRBJ1-1; D uncertain. Germline assignment: CDR1 SEHNR and CDR2 FQNEAQ (reference sequence). V lost 7 bases and J lost 1, with 13 bases in between. This CDR3 is 14 amino acids long. The CDR3 bases are TGTGCCAGCAAGGGCGGTCCCAGGAACACTGAAGCTTTCTTT. This translates into CASKGGPRNTEAFF.

This clonotype was seen many times. V and J are TRBV4-1 and TRBJ1-2, with a tentative D call TRBD1 (6 bases). Germline V gives CDR1 MGHRA, CDR2 YSYEKL. The ends were cut back, 3 bases at V and 6 bases at J, with 20 bases in the middle. The CDR3 sequence is 16 residues long. CDR3 DNA sequence: TGCGCCAGCAGCCAGGGGAATGGACAGCGGGTGAATGGCTACACCTTC. This encodes CASSQGNGQRVNGYTF.

This clonotype occurred many times. The chain joins TRBV6-5 to TRBJ2-7; D is uncertain. Trimming removed 4 bases at V and 6 bases at J, with 19 bases between. Germline V gives CDR1 MNHEY, CDR2 SVGAGI. The CDR3 has 15 amino acids. CDR3 DNA: TGTGCCAGCAGTTCCCCGCCCCTGAACCCTTCCGAGCAGTACTTC. This translates into CASSSPPLNPSEQYF.

This clonotype was observed at least ten times. V and J are TRBV6-6 and TRBJ2-7, with 13 positions matching TRBD2. V shed 11 bases, J shed 4 bases, and the junction held 17 bases outside the gene matches. In germline, CDR1 is MNHNY, CDR2 SVGAGI (reference sequence). CDR3 length: 17 amino acids. For the CDR3, the DNA is TGTGCCGGCCTATGGGGGACTAGCGGGAAGGGGGGTTACGAGCAGTACTTC. Residues: CAGLWGTSGKGGYEQYF.

This clonotype was seen at least ten times. The chain joins TRBV6-5 to TRBJ1-1; no clear D gene. Deletions cut 0 bases from V and 0 bases from J, with 5 bases between. The CDR3 is 14 residues long. CDR1 and CDR2 from the germline V gene are MNHEY and SVGAGI. CDR3 DNA: TGTGCCAGCAGTTACTCTAGAGTGAACACTGAAGCTTTCTTT. Its protein is CASSYSRVNTEAFF.

The V call is TRBV30, the J call TRBJ2-2; no firm D call. CDR1 and CDR2 from the germline V gene are GTSNPN and SVGIG (reference sequence). V lost 0 bases and J lost 0, with 11 bases in between. The CDR3 has 16 residues. The DNA of the CDR3 is TGTGCCTGGAGTGTACTGGCAGCTGCGAACACCGGGGAGCTGTTTTTT. It translates to CAWSVLAAANTGELFF.

This clonotype was seen repeatedly, ten times or more. The rearrangement joins TRBV27 to TRBJ2-5; D possibly corresponds to TRBD1 (6 bases). The germline CDR1 and CDR2 sequences are MNHEY and SMNVEV (reference sequence). The CDR3 length is 14 residues. The V gene lost 4 bases and the J gene lost 5 bases, with 14 bases spanning the gap. CDR3 sequence reads: CASSSNRVWETQYF. CDR3 sequence (DNA): TGTGCCAGCAGTTCCAACAGGGTCTGGGAGACCCAGTACTTC.

The chain recombines TRBV24-1 with TRBJ2-5; D gene uncertain. This CDR3 is built from 16 residues. Germline assignment: CDR1 KGHDR and CDR2 SFDVKD. Trimming removed 0 bases at V and 3 bases at J, with 13 bases between. CDR3 protein: CATSDLSVTGEETQYF. CDR3 bases: TGTGCCACCAGTGATTTGTCCGTAACTGGGGAAGAGACCCAGTACTTC.

This clonotype was counted many times. V is TRBV5-1 and J is TRBJ2-7, with 14 bases identical to TRBD2. CDR1 is SGHRS and CDR2 is YFSETQ in the germline V gene. The CDR3 is made up of 15 amino acids. V shed 5 bases and J 2 bases; nucleotides not matched to a gene: 3. The CDR3 loop is CASSWTSGGTYEQYF. CDR3 nucleotides: TGCGCCAGCAGTTGGACTAGCGGGGGGACCTACGAGCAGTACTTC.

This clonotype occurred many times. The rearrangement joins TRBV28 to TRBJ1-5; D possibly corresponds to TRBD1 (5 bases). Germline loops: CDR1 MDHEN, CDR2 SYDVKM. The CDR3 covers 14 residues. V dropped 6 bases and J dropped 3 bases, with 12 bases sitting between them. CDR3 sequence reads: CASRSSGTNQPQHF. CDR3 nucleotides: TGTGCCAGCAGGTCCTCCGGGACCAATCAGCCCCAGCATTTT.

This clonotype was counted many times. The chain carries TRBV11-1 and TRBJ2-7, with D perhaps TRBD1 (6 bases). Trimming stripped 2 bases from V and 0 bases from J, with 14 bases between. The germline V gene encodes CDR1 SGHAT and CDR2 FQDESV (reference sequence). CDR3 length equals 16 residues. The CDR3: CASSLIMTGNSYEQYF. The CDR3 DNA follows: TGTGCCAGCAGCTTAATTATGACAGGCAACTCCTACGAGCAGTACTTC.

This clonotype was detected a few times. The V call is TRBV9, the J call TRBJ2-1, with D possibly matching TRBD1 (6 bases). From germline, CDR1 is SGDLS and CDR2 YYNGEE. Trimming took off 0 bases at V and 6 bases at J, with 7 bases between the two ends. The CDR3 spans 13 residues. The CDR3 sequence: CASSVEGGNEQFF. The CDR3 DNA is TGTGCCAGCAGCGTAGAAGGGGGCAATGAGCAGTTCTTC. Filled out from reference TRBV9 and TRBJ2-1, the complete variable domain reads DSGVTQTPKHLITATGQRVTLRCSPRSGDLSVYWYQQSLDQGLQFLIQYYNGEERAKGNILERFSAQQFPDLHSELNLSSLELGDSALYFCASSVEGGNEQFFGPGTRLTVL.

This clonotype was detected ten times or more. V usage is TRBV5-1 and J usage is TRBJ2-5; D gene ambiguous. Germline V CDR1 and CDR2: SGHRS, YFSETQ. The length of the CDR3 is 14 residues. V lost 0 bases, J lost 1 base, and 7 bases lay in between. CDR3 in DNA: TGCGCCAGCAGCTTGGGGAACAGCCAAGAGACCCAGTACTTC. Amino acids: CASSLGNSQETQYF.

This clonotype occurred many times. This chain connects TRBV6-1 to TRBJ2-7; 10 nucleotides agree with TRBD1. V was pared by 6 bases and J by 4 bases, with 9 bases of the junction left unmatched. In germline, CDR1 is MNHNS, CDR2 SASEGT. The CDR3 spans 15 residues. This CDR3 reads CASRRGQGGFYEQYF. The DNA for the CDR3 is TGTGCCAGCAGACGCGGACAGGGGGGTTTTTACGAGCAGTACTTC.

This chain links TRBV9 with TRBJ2-3; D is undetermined. Germline V gene lookup returns CDR1 SGDLS and CDR2 YYNGEE. V shed 4 bases and J shed 0 bases, with 21 bases lying between them. CDR3 length: 18 amino acids. The CDR3 region is CASSPRPTAPLSTDTQYF. CDR3 nucleotides: TGTGCCAGCAGCCCCCGGCCCACGGCGCCACTTAGCACAGATACGCAGTATTTT.

The CDR3 spells CASSLGFPTRAKNIQYF. Written as DNA, the CDR3 is TGTGCCAGCAGTTTGGGCTTTCCGACGAGAGCCAAAAACATTCAGTACTTC. The chain has TRBV28 and TRBJ2-4; D not resolved. The CDR3 is made up of 17 amino acids. The germline V gene encodes CDR1 MDHEN and CDR2 SYDVKM. Trimming left V 3 bases short and J 0 bases short, with 15 bases between.

Ten or more counts support this clonotype. The chain uses TRBV11-1 and TRBJ2-6, with TRBD1 matching 11 bases. V dropped 4 bases and J dropped 2; count of bases not matched to a gene: 7. This CDR3 has 18 amino acids. Germline lookup yields CDR1 SGHAT and CDR2 FQDESV (reference sequence). CDR3 in DNA: TGTGCCAGCAGCTCCCGGACAGGGGGCCGGACTGGGGCCAACGTCCTGACTTTC. Its translation: CASSSRTGGRTGANVLTF.

This clonotype was picked up many times. This chain joins TRBV6-5 and TRBJ1-1; tentative D call: TRBD1 (5 bases). The germline CDR1 and CDR2 sequences are MNHEY and SVGAGI. This CDR3 has 16 residues. V lost 1 base and J 0 bases, leaving 12 bases between the germline ends. In DNA form, the CDR3 reads TGTGCCAGCAGTTACTATACCGGGACGGTGAACACTGAAGCTTTCTTT. Encoded protein: CASSYYTGTVNTEAFF.

Many counts were recorded for this clonotype. The genes are TRBV20-1 and TRBJ2-5; maybe TRBD1 (5 bases). This CDR3 spans 14 amino acids. Germline-derived CDR1 and CDR2 are DFQATT and SNEGSKA (reference sequence). The V and J ends lost 3 bases and 5 bases respectively, with 16 bases between them. In nucleotides, the CDR3 is TGCAGTGCTAGGCTGGGCAGGGCCTGGGAGACCCAGTACTTC. This gives the protein CSARLGRAWETQYF.

To note about this clonotype: This likely comes from a read error, as the CDR3 has no conserved phenylalanine or tryptophan at its end. The rearrangement joins TRBV27 to TRBJ1-2, with 8 bases matching TRBD1. V gave up 9 bases and J gave up 8 bases; unmatched junction bases: 8. CDR1 and CDR2 (germline): MNHEY, SMNVEV (reference sequence). The CDR3 length is 12 residues. Here the CDR3 reads CARRRTGRGYTY. The DNA for the CDR3 is TGTGCCAGGCGAAGGACAGGGCGCGGCTACACCTAC.

In its sample, this clonotype was seen many times. Written as DNA, the CDR3 is TGCAGCGTTGATGGGCTAGCGGGACGGGGAGATACGCAGTATTTT. It yields the protein CSVDGLAGRGDTQYF. The rearrangement uses TRBV29-1 and TRBJ2-3; 9 nucleotides align to TRBD2. The CDR3 loop spans 15 amino acids. Germline V lookup: CDR1 SQVTM, CDR2 ANQGSEA. Trimming cost V 3 bases and J 5 bases; bases outside gene matches: 9.

CDR3 DNA: TGTGCCAGCAGTGAACTTGGTAGCTCTGGGGCCAACGTCCTGACTTTC. It yields the protein CASSELGSSGANVLTF. The V call is TRBV6-1, the J call TRBJ2-6; D call uncertain. The CDR3 is made up of 16 amino acids. The germline V gene has CDR1 MNHNS and CDR2 SASEGT. Trimming pared 2 bases from V and 0 bases from J, leaving 8 bases between.

This clonotype has at least ten counts. The CDR3, as DNA: TGTGCCAGCATTGGCAGTACACTAGCCAAAAACATTCAGTACTTC. Translation gives CASIGSTLAKNIQYF. The gene calls are TRBV6-1 and TRBJ2-4; D ambiguous. Per germline, CDR1 MNHNS and CDR2 SASEGT. The CDR3 sequence is 15 residues long. Trimming removed 7 bases from V and 0 bases from J, with 13 bases in between.

This clonotype was detected many times. CDR3 protein: CASSLGGTGTYEQYF. The CDR3 region has the DNA TGTGCCAGCAGTTTAGGGGGGACAGGTACCTACGAGCAGTACTTC. The genes are TRBV27 and TRBJ2-7; TRBD1 agrees at 8 bases. The germline V gene encodes CDR1 MNHEY and CDR2 SMNVEV (reference sequence). This CDR3 spans 15 amino acids. J gave up 2 bases and V 2 bases, and 5 bases lay outside the gene matches.

Here the CDR3 DNA reads TGTGCCAGCTCATACCGGGAGCGGGATACTAACTATGGCTACACCTTC. This sequence encodes CASSYRERDTNYGYTF. J is TRBJ1-2 and V is TRBV18; no clear D. V shed 5 bases and J shed 0 bases, with 16 bases lying between them. The germline V gene has CDR1 KGHSH and CDR2 LQKENI. The CDR3 loop spans 16 amino acids.

At least ten counts were recorded for this clonotype. The chain joins TRBV20-1 to TRBJ1-1, with D perhaps matching TRBD1 (6 bases). Germline values: CDR1 DFQATT, CDR2 SNEGSKA (reference sequence). V lost 1 base and J 4 bases, leaving 16 bases between the germline ends. This CDR3 spans 15 amino acids. The CDR3 region has the DNA TGCAGTGCTAGAGGGTGGCAGGGGATGGTCACTGAAGCTTTCTTT. Its protein is CSARGWQGMVTEAFF.

This clonotype has at least ten counts. The chain couples TRBV28 to TRBJ1-2; D uncertain. Trimming shortened V by 6 bases and J by 7 bases, and 12 bases separated the two germline ends. The CDR3 length is 12 residues. CDR1 and CDR2 from the germline V gene are MDHEN and SYDVKM. The CDR3 region has the DNA TGTGCCAGCAGAACGCTCTCGTCTGGCTACACCTTC. Protein: CASRTLSSGYTF.